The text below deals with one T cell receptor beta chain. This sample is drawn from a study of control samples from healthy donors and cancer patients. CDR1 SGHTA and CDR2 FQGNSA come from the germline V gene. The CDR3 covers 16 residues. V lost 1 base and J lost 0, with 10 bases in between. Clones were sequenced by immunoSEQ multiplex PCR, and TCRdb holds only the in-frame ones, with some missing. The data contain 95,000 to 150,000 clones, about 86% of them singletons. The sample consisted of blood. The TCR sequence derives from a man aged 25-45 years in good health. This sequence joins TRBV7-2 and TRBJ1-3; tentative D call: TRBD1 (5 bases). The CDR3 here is CASSLGPGSSGNTIYF. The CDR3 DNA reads TGTGCCAGCAGCTTAGGTCCAGGGAGCTCTGGAAACACCATATATTTT.